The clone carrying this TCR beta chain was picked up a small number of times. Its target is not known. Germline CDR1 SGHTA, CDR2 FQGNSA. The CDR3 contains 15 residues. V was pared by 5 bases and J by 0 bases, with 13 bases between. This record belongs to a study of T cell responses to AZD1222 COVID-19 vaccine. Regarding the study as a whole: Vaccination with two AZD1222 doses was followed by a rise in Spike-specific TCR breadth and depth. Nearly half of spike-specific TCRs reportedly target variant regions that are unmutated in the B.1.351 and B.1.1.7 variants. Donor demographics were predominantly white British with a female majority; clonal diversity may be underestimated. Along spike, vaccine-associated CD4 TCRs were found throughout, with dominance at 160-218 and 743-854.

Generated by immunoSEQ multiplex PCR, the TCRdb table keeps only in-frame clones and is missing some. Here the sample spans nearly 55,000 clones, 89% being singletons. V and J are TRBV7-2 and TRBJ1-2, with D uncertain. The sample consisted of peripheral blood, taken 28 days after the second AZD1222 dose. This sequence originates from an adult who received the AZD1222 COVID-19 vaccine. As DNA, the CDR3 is TGTGCCAGCAGCCCGCCCGGGTCAACTAACTATGGCTACACCTTC. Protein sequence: CASSPPGSTNYGYTF.